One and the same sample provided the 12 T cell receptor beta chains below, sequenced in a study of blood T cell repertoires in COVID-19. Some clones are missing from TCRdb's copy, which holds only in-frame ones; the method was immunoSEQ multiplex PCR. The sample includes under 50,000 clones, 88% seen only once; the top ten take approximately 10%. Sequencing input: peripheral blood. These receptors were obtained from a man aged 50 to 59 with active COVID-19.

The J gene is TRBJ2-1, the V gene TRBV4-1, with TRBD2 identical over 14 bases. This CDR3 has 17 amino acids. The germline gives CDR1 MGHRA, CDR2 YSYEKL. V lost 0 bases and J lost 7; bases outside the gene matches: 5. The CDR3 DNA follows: TGCGCCAGCAGCCAAGAAACCGGGACTAGCGGGAGAAATGAGCAGTTCTTC. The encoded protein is CASSQETGTSGRNEQFF.

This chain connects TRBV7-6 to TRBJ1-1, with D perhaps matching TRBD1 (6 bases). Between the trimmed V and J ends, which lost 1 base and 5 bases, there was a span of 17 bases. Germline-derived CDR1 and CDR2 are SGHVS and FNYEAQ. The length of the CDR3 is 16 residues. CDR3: CASSLGTPRGGTEAFF. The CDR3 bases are TGTGCCAGCAGCTTAGGTACTCCCAGGGGTGGGACTGAAGCTTTCTTT.

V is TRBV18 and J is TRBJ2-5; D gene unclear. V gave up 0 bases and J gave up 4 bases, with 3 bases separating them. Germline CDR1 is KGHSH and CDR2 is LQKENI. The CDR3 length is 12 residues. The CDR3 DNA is TGTGCCAGCTCACCACCCCGAGAGACCCAGTACTTC. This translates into CASSPPRETQYF. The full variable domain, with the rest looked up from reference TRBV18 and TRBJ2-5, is NAGVMQNPRHLVRRRGQEARLRCSPMKGHSHVYWYRQLPEEGLKFMVYLQKENIIDESGMPKERFSAEFPKEGPSILRIQQVVRGDSAAYFCASSPPRETQYFGPGTRLLVL.

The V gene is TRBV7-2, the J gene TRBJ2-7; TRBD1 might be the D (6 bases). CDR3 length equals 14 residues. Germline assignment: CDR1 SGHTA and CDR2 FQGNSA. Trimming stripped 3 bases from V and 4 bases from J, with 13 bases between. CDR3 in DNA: TGTGCCAGCAGCTTTCCGCAGGGGAATTACGAGCAGTACTTC. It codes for CASSFPQGNYEQYF.

This chain's CDR3 is CASSHPRGSNNEKLFF. CDR3 nucleotides: TGCGCCAGCAGCCACCCGCGAGGGAGTAATAATGAAAAACTGTTTTTT. The chain combines TRBV5-1 with TRBJ1-4; D not resolved. V lost 4 bases and J 4 bases, leaving 17 bases between the germline ends. This CDR3 region has 16 residues. Germline lookup yields CDR1 SGHRS and CDR2 YFSETQ.

CDR3 protein: CASSPDRGRVNEQFF. DNA for the CDR3: TGTGCCAGCAGCCCCGACAGGGGGCGCGTAAATGAGCAGTTCTTC. The chain uses TRBV6-5 and TRBJ2-1; 10 bases are shared with TRBD1. Germline CDR1 reads MNHEY; CDR2 reads SVGAGI. CDR3 length: 15 residues. With V trimmed by 6 bases and J by 7 bases, 9 bases remained unmatched.

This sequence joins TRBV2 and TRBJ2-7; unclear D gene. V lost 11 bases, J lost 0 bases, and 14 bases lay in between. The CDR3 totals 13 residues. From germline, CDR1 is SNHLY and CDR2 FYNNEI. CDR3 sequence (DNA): TGTGCCGCAAAGAGAGGCGTCTCCTACGAGCAGTACTTC. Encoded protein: CAAKRGVSYEQYF.

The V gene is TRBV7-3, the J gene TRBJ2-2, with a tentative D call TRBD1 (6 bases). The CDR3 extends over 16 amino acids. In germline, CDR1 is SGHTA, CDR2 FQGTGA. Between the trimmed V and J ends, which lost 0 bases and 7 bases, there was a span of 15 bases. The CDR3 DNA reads TGTGCCAGCAGCTTAACGTCCCTCCCCAGGGGCGGGGAGCTGTTTTTT. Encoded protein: CASSLTSLPRGGELFF.

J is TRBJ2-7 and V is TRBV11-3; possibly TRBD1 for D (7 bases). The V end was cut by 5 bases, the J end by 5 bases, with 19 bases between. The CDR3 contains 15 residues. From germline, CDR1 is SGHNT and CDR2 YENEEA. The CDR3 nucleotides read TGTGCCAGCAGCCGGGGGAAGGGGGCGCAGAACGAGCAGTACTTC. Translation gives CASSRGKGAQNEQYF.

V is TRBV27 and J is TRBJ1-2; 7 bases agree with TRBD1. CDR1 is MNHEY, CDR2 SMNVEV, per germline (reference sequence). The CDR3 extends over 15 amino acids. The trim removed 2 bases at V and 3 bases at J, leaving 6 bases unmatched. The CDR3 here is CASSLLGQGDYGYTF. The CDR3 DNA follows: TGTGCCAGCAGTTTACTGGGGCAGGGGGACTATGGCTACACCTTC.

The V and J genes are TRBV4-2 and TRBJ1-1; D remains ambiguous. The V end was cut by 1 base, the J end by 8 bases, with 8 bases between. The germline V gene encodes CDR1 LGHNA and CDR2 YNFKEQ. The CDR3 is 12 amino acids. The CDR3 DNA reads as TGTGCCAGCAGCCAAGGAGAAAGAGAAGCTTTCTTT. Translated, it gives CASSQGEREAFF.

CDR3 sequence reads: CASSTSGTSYEQYF. CDR3 in DNA: TGTGCCAGCAGCACATCGGGAACCTCCTACGAGCAGTACTTC. The V and J genes are TRBV7-9 and TRBJ2-7; D may be TRBD2 (5 bases). Germline V gene lookup returns CDR1 SEHNR and CDR2 FQNEAQ (reference sequence). V was cut by 5 bases and J by 0 bases, with 11 bases left in between. The CDR3 has 14 amino acids. Filled out from reference TRBV7-9 and TRBJ2-7, the complete variable domain reads DTGVSQNPRHKITKRGQNVTFRCDPISEHNRLYWYRQTLGQGPEFLTYFQNEAQLEKSRLLSDRFSAERPKGSFSTLEIQRTEQGDSAMYLCASSTSGTSYEQYFGPGTRLTVT.